These 10 T cell receptor beta chains share one sample of origin, sequenced in a study of vaccination and CD4 T cells after COVID-19. No antigen has been assigned to these receptors. At the Johns Hopkins FTIC core, DNA taken from cultured CD4+ T cells was sequenced by way of the Oncomine TCR Beta short-read assay. MiXCR was run by TCRdb on the PCR reads, yielding one entry per CDR3 protein. The sample includes about 10,000 distinct CDR3 sequences, approximately 63% of them seen just once. Described treatment: roughly 10-day PBMC culture with coronavirus spike peptide pools or control peptides (ViraFEST assay). Sequenced: CD4+ T cells from blood, cultured in vitro. Receptors were obtained from a human donor who had recovered from COVID-19.

This chain uses TRBV6-1 with TRBJ1-1; tentative D call: TRBD1 (5 bases). V was shortened by 5 bases and J by 5 bases, with 9 bases between the two germline ends. Per the germline V gene, CDR1 is MNHNS and CDR2 is SASEGT. This CDR3 spans 12 amino acids. Written as DNA, the CDR3 is TGTGCCAGCAGTAGAAGGGGAACTGAAGCTTTCTTT. Residues: CASSRRGTEAFF.

The DNA for the CDR3 is TGTGCCAGCAGTAACGACAGGGCGGGGAATTCACCCCTCCACTTT. Encoded protein: CASSNDRAGNSPLHF. The chain carries TRBV2 and TRBJ1-6; 7 nucleotides line up with TRBD1. Per the germline V gene, CDR1 is SNHLY and CDR2 is FYNNEI. V lost 5 bases to trimming and J lost 7 bases; unmatched junction nucleotides: 8. This CDR3 has 15 amino acids.

This clonotype was observed a handful of times. This rearrangement joins TRBV20-1 to TRBJ2-3, with 10 bases matching TRBD2. CDR1 is DFQATT, CDR2 SNEGSKA, per germline (reference sequence). CDR3 length: 16 amino acids. The ends lost 4 bases at V and 2 bases at J; junction bases unmatched: 9. In DNA form, the CDR3 reads TGCAGTGCTATCCTTCCTAGCGGGGGTACCACAGATACGCAGTATTTT. Encoded protein: CSAILPSGGTTDTQYF.

This clonotype was counted only a few times. The chain joins TRBV20-1 to TRBJ1-2; unclear D gene. Germline CDR1 is DFQATT and CDR2 is SNEGSKA (reference sequence). Between the trimmed V and J ends, which lost 1 base and 6 bases, there was a span of 3 bases. CDR3 size: 10 residues. Written as DNA, the CDR3 is TGCAGTGCTAGAGGGGATGGCTACACCTTC. Translated, it gives CSARGDGYTF.

The chain combines TRBV11-3 with TRBJ2-5; 11 bases are a match to TRBD2. The CDR3 covers 15 residues. Germline V lookup: CDR1 SGHNT, CDR2 YENEEA. V dropped 4 bases and J dropped 9; count of bases not matched to a gene: 10. CDR3 nucleotide sequence: TGTGCCAGCAGCTCTCTAGCGGGGGGAGGGGAGGCCCAGTACTTC. This gives the protein CASSSLAGGGEAQYF.

This chain links TRBV19 with TRBJ2-3; D call uncertain. Trimming stripped 6 bases from V and 4 bases from J, with 5 bases between. Per germline, CDR1 LNHDA and CDR2 SQIVND (reference sequence). The CDR3 is 11 amino acids. In DNA, the CDR3 is TGTGCCAGTAGCATGGCAGATACGCAGTATTTT. Its translation is CASSMADTQYF.

The chain is built from TRBV20-1 and TRBJ2-7, with D possibly matching TRBD2 (7 bases). This CDR3 has 15 amino acids. V gave up 3 bases and J gave up 3 bases, with 18 bases separating them. Germline CDR1 DFQATT, CDR2 SNEGSKA (reference sequence). CDR3 sequence (DNA): TGCAGTGCTAGCGGGGAGGGGGAGGGCCTCTACGAGCAGTACTTC. It encodes CSASGEGEGLYEQYF.

This clonotype showed up just once. The chain joins TRBV7-3 to TRBJ2-1, with D perhaps matching TRBD2 (6 bases). CDR1 is SGHTA and CDR2 is FQGTGA in the germline V gene. The CDR3 covers 15 residues. Between the trimmed V and J ends, which lost 3 bases and 3 bases, there was a span of 12 bases. CDR3 residues: CASSLIAGIYNEQFF. CDR3 in DNA: TGTGCCAGCAGCTTGATCGCGGGGATCTACAATGAGCAGTTCTTC. The entire variable domain, with the rest obtained from reference TRBV7-3 and TRBJ2-1, is as follows: GAGVSQTPSNKVTEKGKYVELRCDPISGHTALYWYRQSLGQGPEFLIYFQGTGAADDSGLPNDRFFAVRPEGSVSTLKIQRTERGDSAVYLCASSLIAGIYNEQFFGPGTRLTVL.

The chain recombines TRBV6-1 with TRBJ2-7; the match to TRBD1 covers 11 bases. V lost 6 bases and J lost 6; bases outside the gene matches: 1. The CDR3 covers 12 residues. Germline CDR1 and CDR2: MNHNS and SASEGT. CDR3 loop: CASRGTGGEQYF. Written as DNA, the CDR3 is TGTGCCAGCAGAGGGACAGGGGGCGAGCAGTACTTC.

This clonotype counts as large (0.1 to 1%). This sequence joins TRBV28 and TRBJ1-2; possibly TRBD1 for D (6 bases). Germline loops: CDR1 MDHEN, CDR2 SYDVKM. With 6 bases removed from V and 7 bases from J, the gap between germline ends came to 24 bases. The length of the CDR3 is 16 residues. The CDR3 reads CASSGFDRPLWGGYTF. Written as DNA, the CDR3 is TGTGCCAGCAGCGGATTCGACAGGCCTCTGTGGGGTGGCTACACCTTC.